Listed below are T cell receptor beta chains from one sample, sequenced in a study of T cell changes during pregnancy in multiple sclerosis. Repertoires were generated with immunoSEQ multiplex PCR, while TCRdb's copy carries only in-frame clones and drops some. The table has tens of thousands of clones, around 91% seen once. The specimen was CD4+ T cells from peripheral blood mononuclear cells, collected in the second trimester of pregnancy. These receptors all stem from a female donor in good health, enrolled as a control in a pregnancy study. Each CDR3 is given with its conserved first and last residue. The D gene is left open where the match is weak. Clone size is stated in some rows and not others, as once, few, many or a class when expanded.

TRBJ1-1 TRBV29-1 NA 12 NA TGCAGCGTTTCTCAGGGGAGCACTGAAGCTTTCTTT CSVSQGSTEAFF
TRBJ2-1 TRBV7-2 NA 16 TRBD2 TGTGCCAGCAGCCCAAGAGGGCGGGGGGGCGGTAATGAGCAGTTCTTC CASSPRGRGGGNEQFF
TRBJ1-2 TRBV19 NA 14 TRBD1 TGTGCCAGTAGCAATGACAGGGGGTCGGGCGGCTACACCTTC CASSNDRGSGGYTF
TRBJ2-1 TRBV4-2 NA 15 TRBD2 TGTGCCAGCAGCCAAGGGCGGGGGGGCTACAATGAGCAGTTCTTC CASSQGRGGYNEQFF
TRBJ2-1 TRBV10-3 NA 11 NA TGTGCCGCCGCGGGGATCAATGAGCAGTTCTTC CAAAGINEQFF
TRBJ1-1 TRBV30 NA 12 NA TGTGCCTGGAGTGCCTTCAACACTGAAGCTTTCTTT CAWSAFNTEAFF
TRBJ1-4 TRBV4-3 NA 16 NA TGCGCCAGCAGCCAAGACAGGGGAGGGGCTAATGAAAAACTGTTTTTT CASSQDRGGANEKLFF
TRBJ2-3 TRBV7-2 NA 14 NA TGTGCCAGCAGCTTAGTAGGGGCAGGGGATACGCAGTATTTT CASSLVGAGDTQYF
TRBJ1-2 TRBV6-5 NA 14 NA TGTGCCAGCAGGGGGGCAGGGGAGAGCTATGGCTACACCTTC CASRGAGESYGYTF
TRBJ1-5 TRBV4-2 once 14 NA TGTGCCAGCAGCCAAGTACAGGGAAATCAGCCCCAGCATTTT CASSQVQGNQPQHF
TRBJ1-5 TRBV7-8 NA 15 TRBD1 TGTGCCAGCAGCCAGACAGGGGGGACCTATCAGCCCCAGCATTTT CASSQTGGTYQPQHF
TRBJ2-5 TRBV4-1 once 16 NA TGCGCCAGCAGCCCTCTAGGCAGGGCAGCTGTCGAGACCCAGTACTTC CASSPLGRAAVETQYF
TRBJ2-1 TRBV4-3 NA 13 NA TGCGCCAGCAGCCAAGCGACAGGCCTTGAGCTGTTCTTC CASSQATGLELFF
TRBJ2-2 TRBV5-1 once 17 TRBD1 TGCGCCAGCAGCCTCCGGGACAGGGGGACAGGAACCGGGGAGCTGTTTTTT CASSLRDRGTGTGELFF
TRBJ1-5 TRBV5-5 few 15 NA TGTGCCAGCAGTCTCGGGGGGACTAGCAATCAGCCCCAGCATTTT CASSLGGTSNQPQHF